The clone carrying this T cell receptor (beta chain) was observed a few times. Its antigen is as yet unknown. This sample was taken from a study of shared clonotypes between healthy human individuals. Study overall: The composition of the donors was a couple of women and three men aged 18 to 49. Findings and caveats of the study: Sequencing depth was a factor that was expected to affect clonotype sharing among donors.

Original handling: Filtering differed since immunoSEQ provided only junctions, with no quality scores. Some clones are missing from TCRdb's copy, which holds only in-frame ones; the method was immunoSEQ multiplex PCR. V and J calls and clone size follow that table, whereas D and trimming were derived from the DNA. Of hundreds of thousands of clones listed, around 79% are singletons. The V gene's germline CDR1 is ENHRY and CDR2 SYGVKD. The ends lost 6 bases at V and 5 bases at J; junction bases unmatched: 6. CDR3 length: 13 residues. The source material was PBMCs. The sequence was obtained from a woman between 35 and 50 years old in good health. Some clones in this sample may be carry-over from other donors' samples. The rearrangement uses TRBV10-3 and TRBJ1-2; 7 bases are shared with TRBD1. CDR3 in amino acids: CAISGQVLYGYTF. The CDR3 bases are TGTGCCATCAGCGGACAGGTTCTTTATGGCTACACCTTC.